The clone carrying this TCR beta chain appeared a few times. Its antigen is still unknown. This entry is derived from a study of CD8 T cells in ankylosing spondylitis. Broader study findings: A TCR beta motif of 8 or 9 highly homologous variants appeared characteristic of ankylosing spondylitis blood. Disease-linked clones were CD8+ and relatively rare in peripheral blood.

In making TCR beta libraries, quantitative 5'-RACE with molecular barcodes was used. TCRdb redid the calling of the 5' RACE reads with MiXCR, one entry per CDR3 protein. The sample gives roughly 230,000 distinct CDR3 sequences, about a sixth of which show up once; under 40% is in the top ten. CDR3 length equals 17 residues. Trimming took off 4 bases at V and 7 bases at J, with 26 bases between the two ends. CDR1 is SEHNR and CDR2 is FQNEAQ in the germline V gene (reference sequence). The sample was blood, either unsorted or a sorted T cell fraction (not recorded which). The clonotype comes from a male donor with ankylosing spondylitis or in good health (not recorded which). The chain links TRBV7-9 to TRBJ2-7, with D tentatively TRBD2 (5 bases). CDR3 in DNA: TGTGCCAGCAGCTCCGGGATGGGGAACCCCTTTGACTTTGAGCAGTACTTC. Protein: CASSSGMGNPFDFEQYF.